The 16 T cell receptor beta chains in this list originate from one sample, sequenced in a study of blood T cell repertoires in COVID-19. Here immunoSEQ multiplex PCR was the method, and the copy in TCRdb shows in-frame clones only, minus some. The sample shows under 150,000 clones, approximately 88% of them seen only once. Material: PBMCs or T cells enriched from blood (not recorded which). These receptors were obtained from a man aged 35 to 55 with acute COVID-19.

The V and J genes are TRBV5-1 and TRBJ2-1, with 9 bases fitting TRBD1. The CDR3 is 15 amino acids. The V gene's germline CDR1 is SGHRS and CDR2 YFSETQ. The V gene end was trimmed by 5 bases and the J gene end by 0 bases; junction bases not matched to a gene: 3. The DNA for the CDR3 is TGCGCCAGCAGAGGGACAGGGAGCTCCTACAATGAGCAGTTCTTC. Residues: CASRGTGSSYNEQFF. Looking up the rest from reference TRBV5-1 and TRBJ2-1 gives the full variable domain: KAGVTQTPRYLIKTRGQQVTLSCSPISGHRSVSWYQQTPGQGLQFLFEYFSETQRNKGNFPGRFSGRQFSNSRSEMNVSTLELGDSALYLCASRGTGSSYNEQFFGPGTRLTVL.

This chain connects TRBV6-2 or TRBV6-3 to TRBJ1-5, with D tentatively TRBD1 (5 bases). The CDR3 has 18 residues. Per germline, CDR1 MNHEY and CDR2 SVGEGT. Trimming removed 1 base from V and 0 bases from J, with 16 bases in between. In nucleotides, the CDR3 is TGTGCCAGCAGTTACTTGCAAAGCGGGGGATATAGCAATCAGCCCCAGCATTTT. This translates into CASSYLQSGGYSNQPQHF.

The V and J genes are TRBV11-3 and TRBJ2-7; D possibly corresponds to TRBD2 (5 bases). The CDR3 length is 14 residues. V lost 3 bases, J lost 0 bases, and 9 bases lay in between. The germline gives CDR1 SGHNT, CDR2 YENEEA. The CDR3 sequence is CASSLGASSYEQYF. The CDR3 DNA sequence: TGTGCCAGCAGCTTGGGAGCGAGCTCCTACGAGCAGTACTTC.

The chain carries TRBV9 and TRBJ1-2; 7 bases map to TRBD1. Germline CDR1 reads SGDLS; CDR2 reads YYNGEE. This CDR3 spans 17 amino acids. The J segment lost 3 bases and the V segment lost 3 bases, leaving 14 bases of the junction unmatched. The chain's CDR3 is CASSAPPGQRVYYGYTF. The DNA of the CDR3 is TGTGCCAGCAGCGCGCCCCCGGGACAGAGGGTTTACTATGGCTACACCTTC.

This clone ranks as medium-sized. The chain joins TRBV19 to TRBJ1-4, with D possibly being TRBD1 (5 bases). V was shortened by 4 bases and J by 7 bases, with 16 bases between the two germline ends. The CDR3 contains 15 residues. Per germline, CDR1 LNHDA and CDR2 SQIVND (reference sequence). The CDR3 is CASSTSTDGGEKLFF. In DNA form, the CDR3 reads TGTGCCAGTAGTACCTCGACGGACGGGGGTGAAAAACTGTTTTTT.

The chain uses TRBV7-9 and TRBJ2-5, with no clear D. Looked up from germline, CDR1 is SEHNR and CDR2 is FQNEAQ (reference sequence). Trimming removed 2 bases at V and 5 bases at J, with 9 bases between. CDR3 size: 13 residues. CDR3 residues: CASSLNTMETQYF. CDR3 bases: TGTGCCAGCAGCTTAAACACGATGGAGACCCAGTACTTC.

The chain joins TRBV29-1 to TRBJ1-1; D gene unclear. The V gene lost 4 bases and the J gene lost 0 bases, with 6 bases spanning the gap. Per germline, CDR1 SQVTM and CDR2 ANQGSEA. The CDR3 covers 12 residues. The CDR3 loop reads CSVGAVNTEAFF. Here the CDR3 DNA reads TGCAGCGTTGGGGCAGTGAACACTGAAGCTTTCTTT. The variable domain in full, with the rest retrieved from reference TRBV29-1 and TRBJ1-1, is SAVISQKPSRDICQRGTSLTIQCQVDSQVTMMFWYRQQPGQSLTLIATANQGSEATYESGFVIDKFPISRPNLTFSTLTVSNMSPEDSSIYLCSVGAVNTEAFFGQGTRLTVV.

The V gene is TRBV11-2, the J gene TRBJ2-1; TRBD2 matches 10 bases. Trimming at V came to 4 bases and at J to 6 bases, leaving 15 bases not matched to a gene. The CDR3 is made up of 18 amino acids. The germline V gene has CDR1 SGHAT and CDR2 FQNNGV. The chain's CDR3 is CASSSNPSRLAGVNEQFF. CDR3 coding DNA: TGTGCCAGCAGCTCTAACCCTAGTAGGCTAGCGGGAGTCAATGAGCAGTTCTTC.

The chain employs TRBV27 and TRBJ1-2, with D unresolved. The CDR3 extends over 14 amino acids. Germline V CDR1 and CDR2: MNHEY, SMNVEV (reference sequence). V lost 0 bases, J lost 3 bases, and 8 bases lay in between. CDR3 loop: CASSLSWRDYGYTF. CDR3 bases: TGTGCCAGCAGTTTATCGTGGAGAGACTATGGCTACACCTTC.

The chain combines TRBV20-1 with TRBJ1-1; D uncertain. The V and J ends lost 1 base and 6 bases respectively, with 6 bases between them. Germline CDR1 is DFQATT and CDR2 is SNEGSKA (reference sequence). The CDR3 has 11 amino acids. The CDR3 protein is CSARGEAEAFF. CDR3 nucleotide sequence: TGCAGTGCTAGAGGGGAGGCTGAAGCTTTCTTT.

This clone was recorded a few times. The CDR3 here is CASSFTGYEQYF. DNA for the CDR3: TGCGCCAGCAGCTTTACAGGCTACGAGCAGTACTTC. The rearrangement joins TRBV5-1 to TRBJ2-7, with a possible D match to TRBD1 (5 bases). V was shortened by 2 bases and J by 3 bases, with 6 bases between the two germline ends. Germline-derived CDR1 and CDR2 are SGHRS and YFSETQ. The CDR3 covers 12 residues.

This clone was observed a single time. V usage is TRBV18 and J usage is TRBJ1-2; D perhaps matches TRBD1 (5 bases). The CDR3 has 15 amino acids. The germline gives CDR1 KGHSH, CDR2 LQKENI. Trimming removed 3 bases at V and 2 bases at J, with 13 bases between. The CDR3 DNA reads as TGTGCCAGCTCACCCCTCCAGACAGAAAACTATGGCTACACCTTC. This encodes CASSPLQTENYGYTF.

This chain connects TRBV9 to TRBJ1-3; perhaps TRBD1 as D (6 bases). Trimming removed 0 bases at V and 4 bases at J, with 11 bases between. The germline V gene has CDR1 SGDLS and CDR2 YYNGEE. The CDR3 has 15 amino acids. The CDR3: CASSVETGQGNTIYF. The CDR3, as DNA: TGTGCCAGCAGCGTAGAGACAGGTCAGGGAAACACCATATATTTT. The full variable domain, rest sourced from reference TRBV9 and TRBJ1-3, is DSGVTQTPKHLITATGQRVTLRCSPRSGDLSVYWYQQSLDQGLQFLIQYYNGEERAKGNILERFSAQQFPDLHSELNLSSLELGDSALYFCASSVETGQGNTIYFGEGSWLTVV.

The rearrangement links TRBV13 to TRBJ2-3; 10 nucleotides line up with TRBD2. This CDR3 has 15 amino acids. With V trimmed by 5 bases and J by 2 bases, 4 bases remained unmatched. Germline assignment: CDR1 PRHDT and CDR2 FYEKMQ (reference sequence). The CDR3 bases are TGTGCCAGCAGCCCGGGACTAGCGTTCACAGATACGCAGTATTTT. Residues: CASSPGLAFTDTQYF.

CDR3 nucleotide sequence: TGTGCCATCAGTGGGTTAGGTCTAGGTGAGCAGTTCTTC. This codes for CAISGLGLGEQFF. The genes are TRBV10-3 and TRBJ2-1; D remains ambiguous. The CDR3 loop spans 13 amino acids. CDR1 and CDR2 from the germline V gene are ENHRY and SYGVKD. The V end lost 4 bases, the J end lost 9 bases, and 13 bases lay between the germline ends.

The DNA for the CDR3 is TGTGCCTGGAGTGTGGGAGCTTACGAGCAGTACTTC. This sequence encodes CAWSVGAYEQYF. The chain carries TRBV30 and TRBJ2-7; maybe TRBD2 (5 bases). From germline, CDR1 is GTSNPN and CDR2 SVGIG (reference sequence). Trimming removed 0 bases from V and 4 bases from J, with 7 bases in between. This CDR3 is 12 amino acids long.